Given below is one T cell receptor beta chain in context. What it binds is not known. The sample originates from a study of Ad26.COV2.S vaccination and SARS-CoV-2 variants. Across the whole study: By the intramuscular route, Ad26.COV2.S was given once, or twice 56 days apart.

General observations from the study: Once vaccination had occurred, spike-specific CD8+ and CD4+ T cell responses reportedly showed substantial breadth.

Treatment given: some 20 received Ad26.COV2.S at low or high dose, single or two shots; about 5 received placebo; per-sample allocation not given. The samples were gathered on day 63 after the first injection of vaccine or placebo. The vaccine delivered Wuhan-strain SARS-CoV-2 spike through an Ad26 vector. The germline CDR1 and CDR2 sequences are SGHTA and FQGNSA. J was trimmed by 4 bases and V by 2 bases; bases with no gene match: 8. This CDR3 region has 17 residues. Using immunoSEQ multiplex PCR, the repertoire was profiled, and TCRdb retains in-frame clones only, with some absent. Of more than 300,000 clones listed, around 84% are singletons.

The sequence was obtained from a person aged 18-60 years who received the Ad26.COV2.S COVID-19 vaccine or a placebo. The sample here was peripheral blood, taken in a trial of Ad26.COV2.S vaccine versus placebo. The rearrangement joins TRBV7-2 to TRBJ2-1; 10 positions match TRBD1. Here the CDR3 reads CASSLRPGQGPYNEQFF. DNA of the CDR3: TGTGCCAGCAGCTTAAGACCGGGACAGGGGCCTTACAATGAGCAGTTCTTC.